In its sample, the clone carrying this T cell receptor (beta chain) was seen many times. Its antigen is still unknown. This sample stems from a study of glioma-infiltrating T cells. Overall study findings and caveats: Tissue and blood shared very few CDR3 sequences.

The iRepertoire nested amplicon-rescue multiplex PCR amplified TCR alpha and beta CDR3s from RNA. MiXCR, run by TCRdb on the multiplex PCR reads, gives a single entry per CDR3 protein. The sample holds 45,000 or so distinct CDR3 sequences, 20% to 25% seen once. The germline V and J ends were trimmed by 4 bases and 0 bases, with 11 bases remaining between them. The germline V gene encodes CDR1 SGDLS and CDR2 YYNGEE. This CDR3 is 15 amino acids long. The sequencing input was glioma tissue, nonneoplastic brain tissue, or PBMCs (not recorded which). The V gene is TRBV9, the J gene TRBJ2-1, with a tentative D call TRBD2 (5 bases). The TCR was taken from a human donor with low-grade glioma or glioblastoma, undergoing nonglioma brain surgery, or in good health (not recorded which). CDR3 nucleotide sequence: TGTGCCAGCAGCTCACAAGCGGACTCCTACAATGAGCAGTTCTTC. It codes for CASSSQADSYNEQFF.